This entry lists 20 T cell receptor beta chains sequenced from one sample in a study of T cells in Graves' hyperthyroidism and ophthalmopathy. Researchers amplified the TCR beta CDR3 regions from RNA transcripts. The TCR CDR3 was amplified in a first-round RT-PCR using the HTBI primer set. TCRdb used MiXCR to reprocess the multiplex PCR reads, holding one entry per CDR3 protein. The top ten clones hold around 15% of a sample with 600,000 to 750,000 distinct CDR3 sequences, roughly 17% of them seen once. Sequencing input: blood. The source of these receptors is a man aged 50 or older with Graves' hyperthyroidism.

This clonotype was observed many times. V is TRBV3-1 and J is TRBJ2-3; D is tentatively TRBD1 or TRBD2 (5 bases each). The V gene's germline CDR1 is LGHDT and CDR2 YNNKEL (reference sequence). With 4 bases removed from V and 8 bases from J, the gap between germline ends came to 25 bases. CDR3 length: 17 residues. The CDR3 here is CASSLNRGRAAEGTQYF. The CDR3, as DNA: TGTGCCAGCAGCCTCAATCGGGGCAGGGCGGCGGAAGGTACGCAGTATTTT.

This clonotype was seen only a few times. V gene TRBV28 combines with J gene TRBJ1-1, with D maybe TRBD1 (5 bases). The CDR3 has 13 residues. The germline V and J ends were trimmed by 4 bases and 10 bases, with 16 bases remaining between them. The V gene's germline CDR1 is MDHEN and CDR2 SYDVKM. Written as DNA, the CDR3 is TGTGCCAGCAGTTCCGGGACCTATGGGTCAGCTTTCTTT. This encodes CASSSGTYGSAFF.

The chain combines TRBV27 with TRBJ2-1, with D perhaps TRBD2 (6 bases). The CDR3 totals 17 residues. V dropped 6 bases and J dropped 3 bases, with 21 bases sitting between them. CDR1 MNHEY and CDR2 SMNVEV come from the germline V gene (reference sequence). The chain's CDR3 is CASSPALGGWGYNEQFF. CDR3 DNA sequence: TGTGCCAGCAGCCCTGCATTGGGGGGTTGGGGCTACAATGAGCAGTTCTTC.

This clonotype was observed many times. The CDR3: CASSLSGLMPYEQYF. CDR3 sequence (DNA): TGCGCCAGCAGCCTATCGGGCCTCATGCCCTACGAGCAGTACTTC. V and J are TRBV5-1 and TRBJ2-7; D not certain. Germline CDR1 reads SGHRS; CDR2 reads YFSETQ. The ends were cut back, 4 bases at V and 2 bases at J, with 16 bases in the middle. CDR3 length: 15 residues.

This clonotype was picked up a small number of times. V gene TRBV3-1 combines with J gene TRBJ2-1, with 7 bases fitting TRBD1. V was clipped by 1 base and J by 2 bases; unmatched bases: 2. This CDR3 contains 15 residues. Germline CDR1 is LGHDT and CDR2 is YNNKEL (reference sequence). CDR3 coding DNA: TGTGCCAGCAGCCAAGCGGACAGGACCTACAATGAGCAGTTCTTC. It translates to CASSQADRTYNEQFF.

The chain uses TRBV28 and TRBJ2-7; TRBD2 agrees at 14 bases. The germline CDR1 and CDR2 sequences are MDHEN and SYDVKM. The V gene end was trimmed by 5 bases and the J gene end by 7 bases; junction bases not matched to a gene: 7. The CDR3 runs to 15 residues. CDR3 DNA: TGTGCCAGCAGTCCTGCCGGGACTAGCGGGAGAGAGCAGTACTTC. Residues: CASSPAGTSGREQYF.

In this sample, this clonotype turned up a few times. The chain uses TRBV6-1 and TRBJ2-7; D gene unclear. CDR3 length equals 13 residues. V dropped 5 bases and J dropped 9 bases, with 17 bases sitting between them. Germline-derived CDR1 and CDR2 are MNHNS and SASEGT. The CDR3: CASSMPLQPGQYF. For the CDR3, the DNA is TGTGCCAGCAGTATGCCCCTCCAGCCCGGGCAGTACTTC.

This clonotype was counted a few times. V usage is TRBV9 and J usage is TRBJ2-1; 11 bases align to TRBD2. The CDR3 spans 15 residues. V shed 4 bases and J 7 bases; nucleotides not matched to a gene: 7. The V gene's germline CDR1 is SGDLS and CDR2 YYNGEE. CDR3 protein: CASSPGLAEGNEQFF. DNA of the CDR3: TGTGCCAGCAGCCCGGGACTAGCGGAAGGGAATGAGCAGTTCTTC.

The gene calls are TRBV28 and TRBJ1-6, with TRBD1 matching over 9 bases. The CDR3 is 17 residues long. Germline V CDR1 and CDR2: MDHEN, SYDVKM. Trimming took 4 bases from V and 1 from J; bases not matched to a gene: 5. CDR3 amino acids: CASSSGTGRSYNSPLHF. CDR3 nucleotides: TGTGCCAGCAGTTCCGGGACAGGGCGTTCCTATAATTCACCCCTCCACTTT.

Note on this clonotype: This likely comes from a read error, as the CDR3 has no conserved phenylalanine or tryptophan at its end. The gene calls are TRBV13 and TRBJ2-1; the D gene is possibly TRBD2 (6 bases). This CDR3 spans 16 amino acids. Trimming stripped 0 bases from V and 6 bases from J, with 15 bases between. The germline V gene encodes CDR1 PRHDT and CDR2 FYEKMQ (reference sequence). The CDR3, as DNA: TGTGCCAGCAGCTTAGGGGTCGGGGCCGGGGGCAATGAGCAGTTCCTC. Translated: CASSLGVGAGGNEQFL.

The chain combines TRBV20-1 with TRBJ2-7, with 9 positions matching TRBD2. V shed 5 bases, J shed 4 bases, and the junction held 12 bases outside the gene matches. Looked up from germline, CDR1 is DFQATT and CDR2 is SNEGSKA (reference sequence). CDR3 size: 15 residues. The CDR3 spells CSAVILAGHGYEQYF. DNA for the CDR3: TGCAGTGCTGTTATACTAGCGGGTCACGGATACGAGCAGTACTTC.

This clonotype was recorded many times. The chain has TRBV24-1 and TRBJ1-1; 7 nucleotides line up with TRBD1. Germline trimming cut 2 bases from V and 5 bases from J; bases unmatched to any gene: 10. Germline V gene lookup returns CDR1 KGHDR and CDR2 SFDVKD. This CDR3 comprises 16 residues. In nucleotides, the CDR3 is TGTGCCACCAGTGATTCTGGGGCAGGGGGAGGTACTGAAGCTTTCTTT. This encodes CATSDSGAGGGTEAFF.

This clonotype turned up a few times. V usage is TRBV10-2 and J usage is TRBJ2-2; D not certain. Germline lookup yields CDR1 WSHSY and CDR2 SAAADI. The CDR3 is made up of 18 amino acids. The V end lost 3 bases, the J end lost 3 bases, and 20 bases lay between the germline ends. The CDR3 sequence: CASSDEVQALGDTGELFF. The CDR3 DNA reads as TGCGCCAGCAGTGATGAGGTTCAGGCCCTGGGTGACACCGGGGAGCTGTTTTTT.

This clonotype was detected ten times or more. The chain employs TRBV12-3 or TRBV12-4 and TRBJ1-4; D uncertain. The V and J ends lost 3 bases and 8 bases respectively, with 4 bases between them. This CDR3 has 11 amino acids. The CDR3 spells CASSFGEKLFF. CDR3 in DNA: TGTGCCAGCAGTTTCGGCGAAAAACTGTTTTTT.

Many counts were recorded for this clonotype. The chain couples TRBV29-1 to TRBJ1-1; no reliable D call. CDR1 SQVTM and CDR2 ANQGSEA come from the germline V gene. V was trimmed by 3 bases and J by 7 bases, leaving 6 bases between them. There are 10 residues in the CDR3. CDR3 loop: CSVEGFEAFF. The CDR3 nucleotides are TGCAGCGTTGAGGGCTTTGAAGCTTTCTTT. The complete variable domain, with remaining parts taken from reference TRBV29-1 and TRBJ1-1, reads SAVISQKPSRDICQRGTSLTIQCQVDSQVTMMFWYRQQPGQSLTLIATANQGSEATYESGFVIDKFPISRPNLTFSTLTVSNMSPEDSSIYLCSVEGFEAFFGQGTRLTVV.

The CDR3 sequence is CSVMRAQGEQFF. Written as DNA, the CDR3 is TGCAGTGTTATGCGTGCGCAAGGTGAGCAGTTCTTC. The chain couples TRBV20-1 to TRBJ2-1; unclear D gene. This CDR3 has 12 residues. Trimming pared 7 bases from V and 9 bases from J, leaving 16 bases between. Per germline, CDR1 DFQATT and CDR2 SNEGSKA (reference sequence).

This clonotype was detected only a few times. The rearrangement joins TRBV4-1 to TRBJ2-1; D possibly corresponds to TRBD2 (6 bases). This CDR3 has 19 amino acids. Deletions cut 4 bases from V and 9 bases from J, with 31 bases between. Germline V gene sequence: CDR1 MGHRA, CDR2 YSYEKL. The CDR3 nucleotides read TGCGCCAGCAGCCCACCCCCCGGGTACCTGAGGACGGGAGTTCTTGAGCAGTTCTTC. Translation gives CASSPPPGYLRTGVLEQFF.

The chain links TRBV20-1 to TRBJ2-3; 9 bases are a match to TRBD2. Germline-derived CDR1 and CDR2 are DFQATT and SNEGSKA (reference sequence). The CDR3 extends over 12 amino acids. V lost 7 bases to trimming and J lost 4 bases; unmatched junction nucleotides: 3. CDR3 residues: CSVVAGADTQYF. In DNA, the CDR3 is TGCAGTGTAGTAGCGGGAGCAGATACGCAGTATTTT.

This clonotype was counted many times. The chain carries TRBV6-1 and TRBJ2-5, with TRBD2 identical over 7 bases. CDR3 size: 14 residues. J lost 7 bases, V lost 5 bases, and 10 bases had no gene match. From germline, CDR1 is MNHNS and CDR2 SASEGT. The DNA for the CDR3 is TGTGCCAGCAGTCGTGGGGACTACGCGGCGACCCAGTACTTC. The encoded protein is CASSRGDYAATQYF.

In its sample, this clonotype was seen many times. A junction end diverges from the germline sequence, so it may reflect a read error. The chain links TRBV5-1 to TRBJ2-2, with a weak D call TRBD1 (5 bases). The germline V gene has CDR1 SGHRS and CDR2 YFSETQ. This CDR3 spans 13 amino acids. The CDR3 sequence is CASSLTGTGELFF. The CDR3 DNA is TGTGCCAGCAGCTTAACAGGAACCGGGGAGCTGTTTTTT.